The clone carrying this TCR beta chain has just a few counts. As yet, its antigen is unknown. The data were taken from a study of T cell repertoires in cytomegalovirus infection. Study summary: Both CMV infection and a matching HLA type were indicated by public TCR beta signatures.

The CDR3 loop spans 13 amino acids. The V end was cut by 2 bases, the J end by 5 bases, with 9 bases between. The germline V gene encodes CDR1 SNHLY and CDR2 FYNNEI. The study, taken as a whole, reports: Dominating the ex vivo response were HLA-C-restricted CMV-specific TCR beta clonotypes. Summed frequency of public TCR beta families distinguished CMV carriers with the relevant HLA.

TCRdb re-analysed the reads in MiXCR, keeping a single row per CDR3 protein. The table includes fewer than 250,000 distinct CDR3 sequences, about 20% detected once. The chain recombines TRBV2 with TRBJ2-5; D unresolved. Sequences were obtained from CD8+ T cells from PBMCs. The sequence was obtained from a human donor in good health (CMV status not recorded). Some clones in this sample may be carry-over from other donors' samples. Written as DNA, the CDR3 is TGTGCCAGCAGTGAATCGTTGGGGGAGACCCAGTACTTC. Encoded protein: CASSESLGETQYF.